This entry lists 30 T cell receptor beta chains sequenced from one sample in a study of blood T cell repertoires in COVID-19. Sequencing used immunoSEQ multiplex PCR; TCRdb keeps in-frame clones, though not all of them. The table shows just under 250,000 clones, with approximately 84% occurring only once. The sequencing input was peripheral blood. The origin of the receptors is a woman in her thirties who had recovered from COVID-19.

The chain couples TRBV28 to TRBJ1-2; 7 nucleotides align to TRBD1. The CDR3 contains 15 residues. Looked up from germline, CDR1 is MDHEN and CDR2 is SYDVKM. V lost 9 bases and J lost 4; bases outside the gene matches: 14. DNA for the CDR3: TGTGCCAGTAGACGAGCCGCAGGGGGGTCCTATGGCTACACCTTC. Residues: CASRRAAGGSYGYTF.

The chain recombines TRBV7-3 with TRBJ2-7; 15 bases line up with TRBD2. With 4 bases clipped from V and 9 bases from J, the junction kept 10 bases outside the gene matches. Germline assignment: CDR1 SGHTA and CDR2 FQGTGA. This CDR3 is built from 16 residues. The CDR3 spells CASSSGGLAGGRRQYF. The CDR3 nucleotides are TGTGCCAGCAGCTCGGGAGGACTAGCGGGGGGGCGAAGGCAGTACTTC.

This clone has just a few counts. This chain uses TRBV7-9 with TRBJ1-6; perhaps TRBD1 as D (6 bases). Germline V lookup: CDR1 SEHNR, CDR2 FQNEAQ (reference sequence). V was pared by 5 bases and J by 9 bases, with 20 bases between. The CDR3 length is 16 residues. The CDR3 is CASSPSAGTTSSPLHF. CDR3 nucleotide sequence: TGTGCCAGCAGCCCTAGTGCCGGGACAACATCTTCACCCCTCCACTTT. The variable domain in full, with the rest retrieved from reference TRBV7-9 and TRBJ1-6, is DTGVSQNPRHKITKRGQNVTFRCDPISEHNRLYWYRQTLGQGPEFLTYFQNEAQLEKSRLLSDRFSAERPKGSFSTLEIQRTEQGDSAMYLCASSPSAGTTSSPLHFGNGTRLTVT.

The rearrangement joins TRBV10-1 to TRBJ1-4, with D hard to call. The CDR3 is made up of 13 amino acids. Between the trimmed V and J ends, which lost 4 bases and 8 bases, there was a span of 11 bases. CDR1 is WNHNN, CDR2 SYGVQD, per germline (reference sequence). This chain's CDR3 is CASSGNEEEKLFF. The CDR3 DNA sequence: TGCGCCAGCAGTGGGAATGAGGAGGAAAAACTGTTTTTT.

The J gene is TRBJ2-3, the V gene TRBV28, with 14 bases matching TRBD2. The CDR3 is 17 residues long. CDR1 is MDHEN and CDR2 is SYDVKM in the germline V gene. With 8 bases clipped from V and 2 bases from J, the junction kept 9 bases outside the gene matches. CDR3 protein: CASRGLAGGGFTDTQYF. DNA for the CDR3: TGTGCCAGCCGCGGACTAGCGGGGGGCGGGTTCACAGATACGCAGTATTTT. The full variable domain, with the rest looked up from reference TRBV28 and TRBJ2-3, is DVKVTQSSRYLVKRTGEKVFLECVQDMDHENMFWYRQDPGLGLRLIYFSYDVKMKEKGDIPEGYSVSREKKERFSLILESASTNQTSMYLCASRGLAGGGFTDTQYFGPGTRLTVL.

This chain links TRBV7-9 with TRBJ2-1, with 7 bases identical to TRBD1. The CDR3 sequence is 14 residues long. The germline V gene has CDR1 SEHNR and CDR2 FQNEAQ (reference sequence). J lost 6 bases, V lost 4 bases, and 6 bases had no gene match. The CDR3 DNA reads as TGTGCCAGCAGCTCGCAGGGGGTGGGCAATGAGCAGTTCTTC. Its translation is CASSSQGVGNEQFF.

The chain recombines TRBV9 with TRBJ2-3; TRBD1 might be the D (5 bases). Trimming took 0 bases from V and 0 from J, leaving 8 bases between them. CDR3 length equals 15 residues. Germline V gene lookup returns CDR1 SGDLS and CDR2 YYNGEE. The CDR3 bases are TGTGCCAGCAGCGTAGGGACAACTAGCACAGATACGCAGTATTTT. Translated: CASSVGTTSTDTQYF.

CDR3 region: CASSPRGAEAFF. In nucleotides, the CDR3 is TGTGCCAGCAGTCCCAGGGGGGCTGAAGCTTTCTTT. This chain connects TRBV12-3 or TRBV12-4 to TRBJ1-1; TRBD1 aligns across 7 bases. The CDR3 runs 12 residues. V lost 5 bases to trimming and J lost 6 bases; unmatched junction nucleotides: 3.

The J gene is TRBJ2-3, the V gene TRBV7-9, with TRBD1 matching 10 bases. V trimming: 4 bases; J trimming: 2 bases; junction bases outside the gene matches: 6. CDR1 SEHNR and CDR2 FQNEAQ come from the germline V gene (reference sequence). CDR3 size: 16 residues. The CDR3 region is CASSSQTGGYTDTQYF. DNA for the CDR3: TGTGCCAGCAGCTCCCAGACAGGGGGCTACACAGATACGCAGTATTTT. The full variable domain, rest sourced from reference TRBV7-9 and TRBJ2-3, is DTGVSQNPRHKITKRGQNVTFRCDPISEHNRLYWYRQTLGQGPEFLTYFQNEAQLEKSRLLSDRFSAERPKGSFSTLEIQRTEQGDSAMYLCASSSQTGGYTDTQYFGPGTRLTVL.

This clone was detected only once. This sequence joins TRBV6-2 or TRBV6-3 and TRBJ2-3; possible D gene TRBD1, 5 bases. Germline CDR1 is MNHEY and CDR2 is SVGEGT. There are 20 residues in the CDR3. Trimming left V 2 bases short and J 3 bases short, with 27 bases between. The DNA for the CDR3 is TGTGCCAGCAGTTACGAGTCGGCAATATGGGCGGTGGGGCGAACAGATACGCAGTATTTT. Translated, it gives CASSYESAIWAVGRTDTQYF.

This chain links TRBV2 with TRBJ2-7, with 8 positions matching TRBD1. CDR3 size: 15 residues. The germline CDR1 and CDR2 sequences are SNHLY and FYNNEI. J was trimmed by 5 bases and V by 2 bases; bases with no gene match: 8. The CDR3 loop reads CASSELDRVFHEQYF. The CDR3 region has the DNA TGTGCCAGCAGTGAACTGGACAGGGTGTTCCACGAGCAGTACTTC.

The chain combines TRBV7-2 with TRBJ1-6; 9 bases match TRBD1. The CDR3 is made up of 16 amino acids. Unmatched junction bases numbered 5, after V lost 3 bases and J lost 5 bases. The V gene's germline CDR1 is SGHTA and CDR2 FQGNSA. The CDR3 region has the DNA TGTGCCAGCAGCTTCCACCGGGACAGGGATAATTCACCCCTCCACTTT. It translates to CASSFHRDRDNSPLHF.

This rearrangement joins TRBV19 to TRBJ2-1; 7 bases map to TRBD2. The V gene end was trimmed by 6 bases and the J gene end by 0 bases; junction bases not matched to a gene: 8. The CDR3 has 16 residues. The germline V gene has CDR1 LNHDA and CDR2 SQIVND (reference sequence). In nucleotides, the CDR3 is TGTGCCAGTAGGCAGTCGGGGGGTCACTCCTACAATGAGCAGTTCTTC. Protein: CASRQSGGHSYNEQFF.

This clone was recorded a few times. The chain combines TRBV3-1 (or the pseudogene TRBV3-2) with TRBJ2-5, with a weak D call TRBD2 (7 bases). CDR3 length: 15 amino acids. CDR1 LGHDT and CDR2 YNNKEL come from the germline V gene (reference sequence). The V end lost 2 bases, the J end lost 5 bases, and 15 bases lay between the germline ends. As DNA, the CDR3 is TGTGCCAGCAGCCAAATCGGGGGGCCGGAGGAGACCCAGTACTTC. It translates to CASSQIGGPEETQYF.

Here the CDR3 reads CASMGGAGRETQYF. The CDR3 DNA reads as TGTGCCAGCATGGGGGGGGCGGGGCGAGAGACCCAGTACTTC. This chain connects TRBV2 to TRBJ2-5; maybe TRBD2 (7 bases). Trimming stripped 7 bases from V and 4 bases from J, with 16 bases between. Germline V gene sequence: CDR1 SNHLY, CDR2 FYNNEI. The CDR3 loop spans 14 amino acids. Together with reference TRBV2 and TRBJ2-5, the CDR3 gives the full variable domain: EPEVTQTPSHQVTQMGQEVILRCVPISNHLYFYWYRQILGQKVEFLVSFYNNEISEKSEIFDDQFSVERPDGSNFTLKIRSTKLEDSAMYFCASMGGAGRETQYFGPGTRLLVL.

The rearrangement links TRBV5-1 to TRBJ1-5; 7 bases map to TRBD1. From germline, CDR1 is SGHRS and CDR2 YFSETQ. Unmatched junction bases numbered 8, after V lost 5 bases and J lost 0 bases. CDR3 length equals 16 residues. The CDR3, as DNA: TGCGCCAGCAGTCTCGCCGACAGGGATAGCAATCAGCCCCAGCATTTT. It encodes CASSLADRDSNQPQHF.

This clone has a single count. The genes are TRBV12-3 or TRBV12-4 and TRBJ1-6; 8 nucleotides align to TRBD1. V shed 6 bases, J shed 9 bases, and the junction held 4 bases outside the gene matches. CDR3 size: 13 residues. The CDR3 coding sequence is TGTGCCAGCAGCCGAGACAGGGGTTCACCCCTCCACTTT. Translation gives CASSRDRGSPLHF.

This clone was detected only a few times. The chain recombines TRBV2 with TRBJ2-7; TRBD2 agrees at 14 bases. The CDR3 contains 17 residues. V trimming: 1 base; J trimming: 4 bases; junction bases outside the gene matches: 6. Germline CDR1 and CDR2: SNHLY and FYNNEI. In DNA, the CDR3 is TGTGCCAGCAGTGAAGGGGTGGGACTAGCGGGGGAATACGAGCAGTACTTC. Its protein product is CASSEGVGLAGEYEQYF.

CDR3 in DNA: TGTGCCAGCAGCCCAGCGGGGTCCGGGGAGCTGTTTTTT. Translating it yields CASSPAGSGELFF. The chain employs TRBV7-2 and TRBJ2-2; 7 nucleotides align to TRBD2. The V gene's germline CDR1 is SGHTA and CDR2 FQGNSA. The CDR3 consists of 13 residues. V gave up 5 bases and J gave up 6 bases; unmatched junction bases: 3.

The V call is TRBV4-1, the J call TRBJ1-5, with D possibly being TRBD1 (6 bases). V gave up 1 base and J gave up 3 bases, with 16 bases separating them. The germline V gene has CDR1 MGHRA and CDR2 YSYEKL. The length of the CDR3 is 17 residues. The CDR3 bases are TGCGCCAGCAGCCAAGTCTGGACAGAAGCGGCCAATCAGCCCCAGCATTTT. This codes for CASSQVWTEAANQPQHF.

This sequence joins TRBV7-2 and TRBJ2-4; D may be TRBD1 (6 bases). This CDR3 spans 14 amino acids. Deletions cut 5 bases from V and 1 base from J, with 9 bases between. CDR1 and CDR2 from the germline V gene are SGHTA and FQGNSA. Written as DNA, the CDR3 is TGTGCCAGCAGCCCGAGGGGGGCCAAAAACATTCAGTACTTC. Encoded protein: CASSPRGAKNIQYF.

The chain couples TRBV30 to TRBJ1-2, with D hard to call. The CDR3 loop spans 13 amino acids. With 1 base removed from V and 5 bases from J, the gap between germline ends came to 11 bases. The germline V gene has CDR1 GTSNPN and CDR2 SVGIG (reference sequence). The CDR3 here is CAWSAEANYGYTF. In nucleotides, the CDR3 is TGTGCCTGGAGTGCAGAGGCCAATTATGGCTACACCTTC.

The CDR3 DNA reads as TGTGCCAGCAGCGTTACCGGGACAGGGGTTTACAATGAGCAGTTCTTC. Its protein product is CASSVTGTGVYNEQFF. The J gene is TRBJ2-1, the V gene TRBV7-3; TRBD1 aligns across 10 bases. CDR3 length: 16 residues. From germline, CDR1 is SGHTA and CDR2 FQGTGA. V lost 5 bases, J lost 4 bases, and 8 bases stayed unmatched. Filled out from reference TRBV7-3 and TRBJ2-1, the complete variable domain reads GAGVSQTPSNKVTEKGKYVELRCDPISGHTALYWYRQSLGQGPEFLIYFQGTGAADDSGLPNDRFFAVRPEGSVSTLKIQRTERGDSAVYLCASSVTGTGVYNEQFFGPGTRLTVL.

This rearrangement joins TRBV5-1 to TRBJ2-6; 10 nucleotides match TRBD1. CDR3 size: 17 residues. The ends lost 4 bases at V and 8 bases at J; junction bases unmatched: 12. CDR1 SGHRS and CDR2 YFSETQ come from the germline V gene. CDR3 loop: CASSGDRGGLKSNVLTF. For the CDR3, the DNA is TGCGCCAGCAGCGGGGACAGGGGAGGATTGAAATCCAACGTCCTGACTTTC.

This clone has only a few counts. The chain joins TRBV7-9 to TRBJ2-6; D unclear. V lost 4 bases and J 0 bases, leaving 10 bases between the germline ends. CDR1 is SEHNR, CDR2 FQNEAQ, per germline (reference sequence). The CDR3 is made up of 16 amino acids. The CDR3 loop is CASSSVTFSGANVLTF. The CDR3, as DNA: TGTGCCAGCAGCTCAGTAACGTTCTCTGGGGCCAACGTCCTGACTTTC.

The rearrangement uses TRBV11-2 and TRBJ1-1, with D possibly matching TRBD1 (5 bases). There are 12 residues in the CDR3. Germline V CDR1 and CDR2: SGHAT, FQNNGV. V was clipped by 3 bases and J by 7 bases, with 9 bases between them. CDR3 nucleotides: TGTGCCAGCAGCTTTGGGGCGGATGAAGCTTTCTTT. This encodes CASSFGADEAFF.

The CDR3 DNA reads as TGTGCCAGCAATGAACAGGGTAAGACTGAAGCTTTCTTT. It encodes CASNEQGKTEAFF. The chain combines TRBV12-3 or TRBV12-4 with TRBJ1-1; TRBD1 is a possible D gene (6 bases). V was clipped by 7 bases and J by 5 bases, with 14 bases between them. The CDR3 is 13 amino acids.

The CDR3 sequence: CASSPSLEGTEAFF. The CDR3, as DNA: TGTGCCAGCAGTCCGAGCCTCGAGGGCACTGAAGCTTTCTTT. The chain couples TRBV2 to TRBJ1-1; D unresolved. Germline V CDR1 and CDR2: SNHLY, FYNNEI. The CDR3 runs to 14 residues. Trimming stripped 5 bases from V and 4 bases from J, with 14 bases between. Full variable domain (outside the CDR3, taken from reference TRBV2 and TRBJ1-1): EPEVTQTPSHQVTQMGQEVILRCVPISNHLYFYWYRQILGQKVEFLVSFYNNEISEKSEIFDDQFSVERPDGSNFTLKIRSTKLEDSAMYFCASSPSLEGTEAFFGQGTRLTVV.

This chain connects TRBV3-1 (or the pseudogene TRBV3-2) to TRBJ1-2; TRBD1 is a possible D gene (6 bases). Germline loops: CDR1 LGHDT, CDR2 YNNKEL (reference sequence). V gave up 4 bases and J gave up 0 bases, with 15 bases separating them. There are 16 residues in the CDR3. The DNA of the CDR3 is TGTGCCAGCAGCCCCCCGACAGGAGCCACTAACTATGGCTACACCTTC. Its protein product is CASSPPTGATNYGYTF.

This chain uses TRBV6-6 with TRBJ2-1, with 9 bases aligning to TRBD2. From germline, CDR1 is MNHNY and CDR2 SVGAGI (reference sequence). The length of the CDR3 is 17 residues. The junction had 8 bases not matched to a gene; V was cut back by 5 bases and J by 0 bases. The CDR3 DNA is TGTGCCAGCAGTCAACTGCGGGGGGGGGACTCCTACAATGAGCAGTTCTTC. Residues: CASSQLRGGDSYNEQFF.